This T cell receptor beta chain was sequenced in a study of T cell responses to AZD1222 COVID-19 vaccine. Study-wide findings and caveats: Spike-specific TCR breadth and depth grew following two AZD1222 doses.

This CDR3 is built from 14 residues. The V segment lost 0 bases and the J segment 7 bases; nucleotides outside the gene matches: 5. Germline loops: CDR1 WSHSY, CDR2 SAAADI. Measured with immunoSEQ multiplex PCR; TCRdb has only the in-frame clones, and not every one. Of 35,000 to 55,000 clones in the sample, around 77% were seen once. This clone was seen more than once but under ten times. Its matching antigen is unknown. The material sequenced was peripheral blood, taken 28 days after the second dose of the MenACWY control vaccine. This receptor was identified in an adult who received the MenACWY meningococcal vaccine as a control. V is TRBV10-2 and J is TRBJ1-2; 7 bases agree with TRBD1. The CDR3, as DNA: TGCGCCAGCAGTGAGTCGATGGCAGGGGGTGGCTACACCTTC. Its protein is CASSESMAGGGYTF.